One and the same sample provided the 3 T cell receptor beta chains below, sequenced in a study of human T cells and chemical hapten exposure. The time point is: pre-sensitization, week 0. Described treatment: therapeutic diphenylcyclopropenone sensitization with weekly scalp DPC. Via MiXCR, TCRdb re-called the RACE reads, giving one row per CDR3 protein. The data contain around 120,000 distinct CDR3 sequences, roughly 12% of them singletons. The sample consisted of whole blood, taken in connection with sensitization to the hapten diphenylcyclopropenone (DPC). These receptor sequences come from a woman under 30 with alopecia areata. Some clones in this sample may be carry-over from other donors' samples.

The chain employs TRBV6-2 or TRBV6-3 and TRBJ1-1; no firm D call. V was clipped by 2 bases and J by 4 bases, with 5 bases between them. There are 12 residues in the CDR3. Germline-derived CDR1 and CDR2 are MNHEY and SVGEGT. Written as DNA, the CDR3 is TGTGCCAGCAGTTACCCCAGCACTGAAGCTTTCTTT. Amino acids: CASSYPSTEAFF.

In its sample, this clonotype was seen a few times. The V and J genes are TRBV10-2 and TRBJ1-1; the D gene is possibly TRBD1 (6 bases). This CDR3 spans 14 amino acids. Trimming shortened V by 6 bases and J by 1 base, and 12 bases separated the two germline ends. The germline V gene has CDR1 WSHSY and CDR2 SAAADI. In DNA, the CDR3 is TGCGCCAGCAGGGCTACAGGGAAGAACACTGAAGCTTTCTTT. As protein: CASRATGKNTEAFF.

The sample holds a few counts of this clonotype. This rearrangement joins TRBV4-2 to TRBJ2-7, with D possibly being TRBD1 (7 bases). The germline CDR1 and CDR2 sequences are LGHNA and YNFKEQ. Trimming removed 4 bases at V and 4 bases at J, with 26 bases between. The CDR3 runs 18 residues. The CDR3 reads CASSLKNGGQGQNYEQYF. The CDR3 DNA reads as TGTGCCAGCAGCCTAAAGAATGGGGGGCAGGGACAGAATTACGAGCAGTACTTC.